The 21 T cell receptor beta chains presented below share a single source sample, sequenced in a study of blood T cell repertoires in COVID-19. The protocol was immunoSEQ multiplex PCR, while the TCRdb copy is restricted to in-frame clones and leaves out a portion. The data hold a few hundred thousand clones, with about 90% observed a single time. Sequencing was done on a sample of peripheral blood. The receptors stem from a woman in her forties or fifties with COVID-19, enrolled during active disease.

The CDR3 bases are TGTGCCAGCAGCTTAACCACTAGCACAGATACGCAGTATTTT. The encoded protein is CASSLTTSTDTQYF. This chain links TRBV11-3 with TRBJ2-3; no clear D gene. CDR1 SGHNT and CDR2 YENEEA come from the germline V gene. With 2 bases removed from V and 0 bases from J, the gap between germline ends came to 6 bases. This CDR3 is built from 14 residues.

This chain joins TRBV7-9 and TRBJ1-5; 7 bases fit TRBD1. V was pared by 8 bases and J by 7 bases, with 11 bases of the junction left unmatched. Germline values: CDR1 SEHNR, CDR2 FQNEAQ (reference sequence). This CDR3 has 14 amino acids. The CDR3: CASQPTGPQQPQHF. The CDR3 DNA reads as TGTGCCAGCCAACCGACAGGGCCTCAGCAGCCCCAGCATTTT.

This clone was counted a single time. V gene TRBV29-1 combines with J gene TRBJ1-1; maybe TRBD1 (5 bases). The CDR3 consists of 12 residues. The V gene lost 8 bases and the J gene lost 0 bases, with 10 bases spanning the gap. Germline V gene sequence: CDR1 SQVTM, CDR2 ANQGSEA. CDR3 DNA: TGCAGCTCCGGGGGGTTGAACACTGAAGCTTTCTTT. Amino acids: CSSGGLNTEAFF.

The chain joins TRBV3-1 (or the pseudogene TRBV3-2) to TRBJ1-1, with D uncertain. The V end was cut by 4 bases, the J end by 1 base, with 13 bases between. CDR3 length: 15 amino acids. CDR1 LGHDT and CDR2 YNNKEL come from the germline V gene (reference sequence). The CDR3 is CASSRRIFPNTEAFF. In DNA, the CDR3 is TGTGCCAGCAGCCGGAGGATATTCCCGAACACTGAAGCTTTCTTT.

The chain joins TRBV5-1 to TRBJ2-5; possibly TRBD2 for D (6 bases). The germline V and J ends were trimmed by 3 bases and 1 base, with 10 bases remaining between them. The CDR3 is made up of 14 amino acids. In germline, CDR1 is SGHRS, CDR2 YFSETQ. CDR3 region: CASSWGDSQETQYF. In DNA, the CDR3 is TGCGCCAGCAGCTGGGGGGATAGCCAAGAGACCCAGTACTTC.

The chain combines TRBV6-4 with TRBJ1-3; D call uncertain. From germline, CDR1 is MRHNA and CDR2 SNTAGT. V gave up 5 bases and J gave up 0 bases, with 11 bases separating them. CDR3 length: 15 residues. For the CDR3, the DNA is TGTGCCAGCAGTCGAGATAGTGGCTCTGGAAACACCATATATTTT. Encoded protein: CASSRDSGSGNTIYF.

This sequence joins TRBV6-1 and TRBJ1-2; D not certain. Germline V lookup: CDR1 MNHNS, CDR2 SASEGT. Deletions cut 1 base from V and 4 bases from J, with 10 bases between. The CDR3 is 14 amino acids. DNA for the CDR3: TGTGCCAGCAGTGAAGTAACAGCCGGCTATGGCTACACCTTC. Amino acid sequence: CASSEVTAGYGYTF.

The chain is built from TRBV5-1 and TRBJ2-5; 12 bases line up with TRBD1. The CDR3 is made up of 16 amino acids. Germline CDR1 SGHRS, CDR2 YFSETQ. V gave up 0 bases and J gave up 5 bases; unmatched junction bases: 5. This chain's CDR3 is CASSLATGQGAETQYF. The CDR3 DNA sequence: TGCGCCAGCAGCTTGGCAACGGGACAGGGGGCTGAGACCCAGTACTTC.

The V and J genes are TRBV9 and TRBJ2-1, with D tentatively TRBD2 (5 bases). CDR3 length: 15 amino acids. Germline V gene sequence: CDR1 SGDLS, CDR2 YYNGEE. V was shortened by 0 bases and J by 7 bases, with 14 bases between the two germline ends. CDR3 in DNA: TGTGCCAGCAGCGTAGCCCCGGGAAGGGCGAATGAGCAGTTCTTC. Translated, it gives CASSVAPGRANEQFF.

The V gene is TRBV5-5, the J gene TRBJ2-7; 9 bases fit TRBD1. Trimming at V came to 4 bases and at J to 6 bases, leaving 8 bases not matched to a gene. Germline loops: CDR1 SGHKS, CDR2 YYEKEE (reference sequence). The length of the CDR3 is 14 residues. The CDR3 spells CASSTGQGYGEQYF. In DNA, the CDR3 is TGTGCCAGCAGCACAGGACAGGGGTATGGCGAGCAGTACTTC.

This rearrangement joins TRBV2 to TRBJ1-3, with D uncertain. The germline V gene encodes CDR1 SNHLY and CDR2 FYNNEI. Deletions cut 7 bases from V and 0 bases from J, with 13 bases between. CDR3 size: 15 residues. The CDR3 bases are TGTGCCAGCATTGGGAACAGCGGCTCTGGAAACACCATATATTTT. The encoded protein is CASIGNSGSGNTIYF.

This clone was seen a single time. This chain connects TRBV21-1 to TRBJ2-7; the D call of TRBD2 is as the table states it, not checked on the DNA. TRBV21-1 is listed as a pseudogene. The CDR3 is 19 amino acids. Here the CDR3 reads CASSSPGRFLSRDFYEQYF. CDR3 coding DNA: TGTGCCAGCAGCAGCCCGGGAAGATTCCTCTCAAGGGATTTCTACGAGCAGTACTTC.

The chain has TRBV3-1 (or the pseudogene TRBV3-2) and TRBJ1-2; 7 bases map to TRBD1. This CDR3 is built from 18 residues. Germline CDR1 LGHDT, CDR2 YNNKEL (reference sequence). V was pared by 4 bases and J by 1 base, with 15 bases of the junction left unmatched. CDR3 residues: CASSPQGGGLTFNYGYTF. As DNA, the CDR3 is TGTGCCAGCAGCCCCCAGGGGGGAGGACTAACCTTTAACTATGGCTACACCTTC.

V gene TRBV11-3 combines with J gene TRBJ2-3, with D maybe TRBD1 (7 bases). The CDR3 covers 15 residues. Germline CDR1 is SGHNT and CDR2 is YENEEA. Trimming took off 1 base at V and 2 bases at J, with 10 bases between the two ends. CDR3 residues: CASSLGRGPTDTQYF. CDR3 sequence (DNA): TGTGCCAGCAGCTTAGGGAGGGGGCCCACAGATACGCAGTATTTT.

V gene TRBV11-1 combines with J gene TRBJ2-1, with D possibly being TRBD2 (6 bases). V lost 5 bases and J lost 6, with 14 bases in between. The CDR3 runs 14 residues. Germline V gene data show CDR1 as SGHAT and CDR2 as FQDESV (reference sequence). The CDR3 is CASSPRRDSNEQFF. The CDR3 DNA reads TGTGCCAGCAGCCCGCGGAGGGATAGCAATGAGCAGTTCTTC. The full variable domain, rest sourced from reference TRBV11-1 and TRBJ2-1, is EAEVAQSPRYKITEKSQAVAFWCDPISGHATLYWYRQILGQGPELLVQFQDESVVDDSQLPKDRFSAERLKGVDSTLKIQPAELGDSAMYLCASSPRRDSNEQFFGPGTRLTVL.

The V gene is TRBV19, the J gene TRBJ2-7, with D possibly TRBD1 on 5 matching bases. Trimming pared 10 bases from V and 1 base from J, leaving 14 bases between. The germline V gene has CDR1 LNHDA and CDR2 SQIVND (reference sequence). The CDR3 has 13 amino acids. In nucleotides, the CDR3 is TGTGCCACCTCCAGGGAATCTTCCTACGAGCAGTACTTC. Amino acid sequence: CATSRESSYEQYF. Full variable domain (remainder filled in from reference TRBV19 and TRBJ2-7): DGGITQSPKYLFRKEGQNVTLSCEQNLNHDAMYWYRQDPGQGLRLIYYSQIVNDFQKGDIAEGYSVSREKKESFPLTVTSAQKNPTAFYLCATSRESSYEQYFGPGTRLTVT.

This clone was observed once. The chain recombines TRBV9 with TRBJ2-1; TRBD2 aligns across 9 bases. This CDR3 spans 14 amino acids. CDR1 is SGDLS and CDR2 is YYNGEE in the germline V gene. With V trimmed by 4 bases and J by 7 bases, 6 bases remained unmatched. CDR3 sequence reads: CASSWSSGNNEQFF. The CDR3 DNA sequence: TGTGCCAGCAGCTGGTCTAGCGGGAATAATGAGCAGTTCTTC. The whole variable domain, filled in from reference TRBV9 and TRBJ2-1, reads DSGVTQTPKHLITATGQRVTLRCSPRSGDLSVYWYQQSLDQGLQFLIQYYNGEERAKGNILERFSAQQFPDLHSELNLSSLELGDSALYFCASSWSSGNNEQFFGPGTRLTVL.

Ten or more counts support this clone. The chain links TRBV7-9 to TRBJ1-5; D call uncertain. Germline CDR1 reads SEHNR; CDR2 reads FQNEAQ (reference sequence). The CDR3 has 15 residues. Trimming took off 1 base at V and 1 base at J, with 8 bases between the two ends. The CDR3 DNA reads TGTGCCAGCAGCTTAGGGAGTCAGAGCAATCAGCCCCAGCATTTT. Translation: CASSLGSQSNQPQHF.

V gene TRBV19 combines with J gene TRBJ2-1; 9 bases line up with TRBD1. V lost 5 bases and J lost 3; bases outside the gene matches: 8. CDR3 size: 16 residues. Germline loops: CDR1 LNHDA, CDR2 SQIVND (reference sequence). CDR3 loop: CASSSHRTGDYNEQFF. CDR3 bases: TGTGCCAGTAGTTCACACCGGACAGGGGACTACAATGAGCAGTTCTTC.

The chain is built from TRBV5-8 and TRBJ1-5; D call uncertain. The CDR3 runs to 12 residues. Deletions cut 2 bases from V and 6 bases from J, with 6 bases between. From germline, CDR1 is SGHTS and CDR2 YDEGEE. CDR3 DNA sequence: TGTGCCAGCAGCTTCGCGGGTCAGCCCCAGCATTTT. Translating gives CASSFAGQPQHF.

This clone was observed a single time. The gene calls are TRBV5-1 and TRBJ2-7; TRBD2 aligns across 8 bases. The trim removed 4 bases at V and 3 bases at J, leaving 12 bases unmatched. Per germline, CDR1 SGHRS and CDR2 YFSETQ. This CDR3 contains 16 residues. The CDR3 region has the DNA TGCGCCAGCAGCCCTGGAGTCGCGGGGGGATACTACGAGCAGTACTTC. It encodes CASSPGVAGGYYEQYF.